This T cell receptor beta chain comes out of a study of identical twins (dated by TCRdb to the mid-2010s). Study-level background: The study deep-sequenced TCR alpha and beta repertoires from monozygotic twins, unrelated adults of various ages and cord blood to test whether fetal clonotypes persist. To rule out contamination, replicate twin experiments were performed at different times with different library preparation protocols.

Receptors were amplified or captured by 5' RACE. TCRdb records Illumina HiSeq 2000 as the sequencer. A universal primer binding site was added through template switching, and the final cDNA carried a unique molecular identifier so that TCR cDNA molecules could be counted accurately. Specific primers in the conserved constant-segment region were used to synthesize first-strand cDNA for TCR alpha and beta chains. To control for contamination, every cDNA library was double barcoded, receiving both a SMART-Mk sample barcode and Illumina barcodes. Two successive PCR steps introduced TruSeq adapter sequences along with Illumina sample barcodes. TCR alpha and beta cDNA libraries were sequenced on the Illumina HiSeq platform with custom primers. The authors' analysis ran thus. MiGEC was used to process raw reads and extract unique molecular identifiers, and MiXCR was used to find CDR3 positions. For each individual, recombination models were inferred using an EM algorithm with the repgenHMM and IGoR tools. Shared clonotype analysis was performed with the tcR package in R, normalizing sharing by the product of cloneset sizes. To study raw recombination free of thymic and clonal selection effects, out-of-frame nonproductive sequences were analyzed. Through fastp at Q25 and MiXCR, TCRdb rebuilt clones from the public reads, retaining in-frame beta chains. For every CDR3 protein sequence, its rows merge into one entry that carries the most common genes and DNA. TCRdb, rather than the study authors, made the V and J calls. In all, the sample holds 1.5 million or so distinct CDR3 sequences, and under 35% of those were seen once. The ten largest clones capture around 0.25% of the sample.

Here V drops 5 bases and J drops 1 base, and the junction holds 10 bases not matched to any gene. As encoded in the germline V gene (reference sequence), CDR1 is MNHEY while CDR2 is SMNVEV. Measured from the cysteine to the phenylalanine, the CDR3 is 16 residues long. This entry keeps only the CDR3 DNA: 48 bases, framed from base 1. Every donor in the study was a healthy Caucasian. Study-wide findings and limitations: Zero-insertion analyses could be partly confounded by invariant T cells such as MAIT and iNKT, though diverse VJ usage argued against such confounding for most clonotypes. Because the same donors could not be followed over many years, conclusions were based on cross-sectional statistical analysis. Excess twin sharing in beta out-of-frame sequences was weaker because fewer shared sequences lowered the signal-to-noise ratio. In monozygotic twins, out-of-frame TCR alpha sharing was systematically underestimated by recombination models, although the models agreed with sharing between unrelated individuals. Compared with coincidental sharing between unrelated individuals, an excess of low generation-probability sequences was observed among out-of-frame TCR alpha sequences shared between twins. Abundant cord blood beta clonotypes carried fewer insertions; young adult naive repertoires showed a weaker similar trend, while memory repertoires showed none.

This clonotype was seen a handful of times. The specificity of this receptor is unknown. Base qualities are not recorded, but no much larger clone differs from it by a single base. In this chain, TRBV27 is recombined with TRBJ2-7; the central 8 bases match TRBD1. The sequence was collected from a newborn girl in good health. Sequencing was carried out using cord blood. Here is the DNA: TGTGCCAGCAGTCCCCAGGGGGCCCTAAGGTCCTACGAGCAGTACTTC. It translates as CASSPQGALRSYEQYF.